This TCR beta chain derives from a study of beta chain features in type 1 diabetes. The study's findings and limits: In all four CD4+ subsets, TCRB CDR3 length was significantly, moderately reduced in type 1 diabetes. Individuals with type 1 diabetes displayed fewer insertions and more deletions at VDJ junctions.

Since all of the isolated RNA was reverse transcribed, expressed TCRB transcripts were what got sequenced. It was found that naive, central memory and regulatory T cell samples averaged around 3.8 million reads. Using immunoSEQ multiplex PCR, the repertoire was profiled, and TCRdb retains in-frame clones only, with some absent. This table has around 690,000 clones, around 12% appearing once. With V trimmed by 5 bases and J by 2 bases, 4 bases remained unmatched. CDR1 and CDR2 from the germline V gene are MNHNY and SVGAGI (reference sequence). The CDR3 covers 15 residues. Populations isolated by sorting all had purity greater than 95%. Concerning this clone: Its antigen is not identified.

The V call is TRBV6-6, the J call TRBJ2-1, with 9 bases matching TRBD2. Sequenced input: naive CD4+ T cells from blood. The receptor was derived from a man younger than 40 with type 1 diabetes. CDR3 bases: TGTGCCAGCAGTCAAACTAGCGGGCCCTACAATGAGCAGTTCTTC. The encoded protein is CASSQTSGPYNEQFF.